This TCR beta chain was recorded in a study of memory CD4+ T cells and cytomegalovirus serostatus. Study details: Donors were healthy Belgian adults, several CMV seropositive and some 24 seronegative.

V gave up 2 bases and J gave up 0 bases, with 7 bases separating them. The CDR3 is made up of 13 amino acids. Per germline, CDR1 GTSNPN and CDR2 SVGIG (reference sequence). Single viable CD3+CD4+CD8-CD45RO+ cells were sorted as the memory CD4+ T cells. Total CD4+ T cells were enriched by CD4 positive selection. Produced via immunoSEQ multiplex PCR; TCRdb's table is partial and in-frame only. Seen here are over 40,000 clones, roughly 79% observed once, and the top ten hold less than 0.6%. V and J are TRBV30 and TRBJ1-2; D unresolved. The TCR sequence derives from an adult in good health and CMV-seronegative. Input material: memory CD4+ T cells from blood. CDR3 nucleotide sequence: TGTGCCTGGAGTATTAGTCCTAACTATGGCTACACCTTC. Its translation: CAWSISPNYGYTF.